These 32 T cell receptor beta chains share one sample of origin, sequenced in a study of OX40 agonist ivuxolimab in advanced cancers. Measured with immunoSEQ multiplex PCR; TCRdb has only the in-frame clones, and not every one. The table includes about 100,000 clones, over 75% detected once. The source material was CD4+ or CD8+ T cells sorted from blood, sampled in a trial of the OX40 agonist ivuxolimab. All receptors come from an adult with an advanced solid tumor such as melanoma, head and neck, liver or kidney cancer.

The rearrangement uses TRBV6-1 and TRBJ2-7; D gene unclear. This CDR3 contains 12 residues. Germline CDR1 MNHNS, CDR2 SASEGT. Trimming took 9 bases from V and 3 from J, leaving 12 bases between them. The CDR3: CASNGASYEQYF. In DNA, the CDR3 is TGTGCCAGTAATGGTGCGAGCTACGAGCAGTACTTC.

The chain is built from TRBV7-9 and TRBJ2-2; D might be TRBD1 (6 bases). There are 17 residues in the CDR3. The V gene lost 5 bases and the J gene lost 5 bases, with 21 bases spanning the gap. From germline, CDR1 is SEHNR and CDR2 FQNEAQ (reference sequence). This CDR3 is CASSGRPHREWTGELFF. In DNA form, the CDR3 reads TGTGCCAGCAGCGGAAGACCTCACAGGGAATGGACCGGGGAGCTGTTTTTT.

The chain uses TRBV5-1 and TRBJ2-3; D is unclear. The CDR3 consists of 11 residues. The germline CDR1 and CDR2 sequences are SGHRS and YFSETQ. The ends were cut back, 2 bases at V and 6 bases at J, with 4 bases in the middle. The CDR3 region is CASSFKDTQYF. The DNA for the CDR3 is TGCGCCAGCAGCTTTAAGGATACGCAGTATTTT.

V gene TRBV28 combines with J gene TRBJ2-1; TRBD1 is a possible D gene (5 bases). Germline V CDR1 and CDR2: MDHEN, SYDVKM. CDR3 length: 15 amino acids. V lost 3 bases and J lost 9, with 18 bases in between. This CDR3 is CASSFATGQGSEQFF. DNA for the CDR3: TGTGCCAGCAGTTTCGCGACGGGTCAGGGTAGTGAGCAGTTCTTC.

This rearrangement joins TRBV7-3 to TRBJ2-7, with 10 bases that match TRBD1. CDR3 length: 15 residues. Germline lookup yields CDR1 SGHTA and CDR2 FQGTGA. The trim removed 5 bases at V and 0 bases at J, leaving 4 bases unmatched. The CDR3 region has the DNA TGTGCCAGCAGCCAGGGACAGGGGAGCTCCTACGAGCAGTACTTC. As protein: CASSQGQGSSYEQYF.

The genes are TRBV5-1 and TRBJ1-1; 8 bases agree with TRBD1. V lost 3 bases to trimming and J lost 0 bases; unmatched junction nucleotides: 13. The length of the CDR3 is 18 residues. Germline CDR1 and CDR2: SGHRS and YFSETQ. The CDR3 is CASSSRDTGGALNTEAFF. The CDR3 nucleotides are TGCGCCAGCAGCTCTCGGGACACAGGGGGAGCTTTGAACACTGAAGCTTTCTTT.

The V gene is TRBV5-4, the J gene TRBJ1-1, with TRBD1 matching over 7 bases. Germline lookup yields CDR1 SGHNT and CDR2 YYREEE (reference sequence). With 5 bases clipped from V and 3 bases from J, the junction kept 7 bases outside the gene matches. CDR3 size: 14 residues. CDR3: CASSQGQWDTEAFF. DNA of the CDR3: TGTGCCAGCAGTCAGGGACAGTGGGACACTGAAGCTTTCTTT.

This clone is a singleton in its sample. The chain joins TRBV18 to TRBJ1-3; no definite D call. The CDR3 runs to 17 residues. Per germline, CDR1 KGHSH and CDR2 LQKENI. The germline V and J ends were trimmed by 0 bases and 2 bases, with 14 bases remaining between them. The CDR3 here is CASSPPGEGVTGNTIYF. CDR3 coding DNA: TGTGCCAGCTCACCACCGGGCGAGGGTGTCACTGGAAACACCATATATTTT.

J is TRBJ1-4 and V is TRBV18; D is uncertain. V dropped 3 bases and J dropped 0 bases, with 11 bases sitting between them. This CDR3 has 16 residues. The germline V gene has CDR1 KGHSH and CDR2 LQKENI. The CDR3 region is CASSPLSPSTNEKLFF. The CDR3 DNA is TGTGCCAGCTCACCCCTGAGCCCGTCAACTAATGAAAAACTGTTTTTT.

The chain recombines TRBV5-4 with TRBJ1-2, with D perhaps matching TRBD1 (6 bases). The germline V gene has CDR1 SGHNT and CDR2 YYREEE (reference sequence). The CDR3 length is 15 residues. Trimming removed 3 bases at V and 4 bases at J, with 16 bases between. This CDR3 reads CASSWGLGGSYGYTF. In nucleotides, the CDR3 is TGTGCCAGCAGCTGGGGGCTGGGGGGGTCCTATGGCTACACCTTC.

The CDR3 is CASSLAGTGRHEQYF. CDR3 coding DNA: TGTGCCAGCAGCTTGGCCGGTACAGGTCGGCACGAGCAGTACTTC. The rearrangement uses TRBV5-4 and TRBJ2-5; tentatively, D is TRBD1 (5 bases). Judging by the DNA end, TRBJ2-7 fits better; the J call may be wrong. The CDR3 is 15 amino acids. Germline-derived CDR1 and CDR2 are SGHNT and YYREEE (reference sequence).

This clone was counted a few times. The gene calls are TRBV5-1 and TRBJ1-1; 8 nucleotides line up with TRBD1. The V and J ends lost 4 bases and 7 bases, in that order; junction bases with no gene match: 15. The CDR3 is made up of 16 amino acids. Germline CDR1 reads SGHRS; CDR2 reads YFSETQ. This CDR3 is CASSLQIGQGQGEAFF. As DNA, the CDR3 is TGCGCCAGCAGCCTACAAATTGGACAGGGTCAGGGTGAAGCTTTCTTT. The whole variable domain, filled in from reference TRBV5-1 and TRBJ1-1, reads KAGVTQTPRYLIKTRGQQVTLSCSPISGHRSVSWYQQTPGQGLQFLFEYFSETQRNKGNFPGRFSGRQFSNSRSEMNVSTLELGDSALYLCASSLQIGQGQGEAFFGQGTRLTVV.

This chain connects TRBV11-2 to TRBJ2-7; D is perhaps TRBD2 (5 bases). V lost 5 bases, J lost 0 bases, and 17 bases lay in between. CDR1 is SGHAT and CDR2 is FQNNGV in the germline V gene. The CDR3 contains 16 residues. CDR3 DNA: TGTGCCAGCAGCCACCGAAGGCTAGCCCACTCCTACGAGCAGTACTTC. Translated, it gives CASSHRRLAHSYEQYF.

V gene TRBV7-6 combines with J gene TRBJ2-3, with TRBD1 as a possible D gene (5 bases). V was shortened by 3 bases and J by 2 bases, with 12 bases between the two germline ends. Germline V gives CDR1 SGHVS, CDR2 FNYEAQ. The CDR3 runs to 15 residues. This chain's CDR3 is CASSLSGANTDTQYF. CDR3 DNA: TGTGCCAGCAGCTTGTCTGGGGCAAACACAGATACGCAGTATTTT.

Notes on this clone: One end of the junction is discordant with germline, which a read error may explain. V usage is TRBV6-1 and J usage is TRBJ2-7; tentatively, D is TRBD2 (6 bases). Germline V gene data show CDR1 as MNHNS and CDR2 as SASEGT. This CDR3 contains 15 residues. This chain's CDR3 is CASTSSSTTTPREYF. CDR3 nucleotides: TGTGCCAGTACCTCGTCGTCCACGACCACTCCACGGGAGTATTTC.

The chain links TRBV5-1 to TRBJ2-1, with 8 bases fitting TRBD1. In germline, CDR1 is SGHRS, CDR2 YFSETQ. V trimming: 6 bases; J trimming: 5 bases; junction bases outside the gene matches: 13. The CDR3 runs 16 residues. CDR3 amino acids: CASTQGAGLPHNEQFF. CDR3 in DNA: TGCGCCAGCACTCAGGGGGCGGGTCTCCCTCACAATGAGCAGTTCTTC. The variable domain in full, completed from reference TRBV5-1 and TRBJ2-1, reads KAGVTQTPRYLIKTRGQQVTLSCSPISGHRSVSWYQQTPGQGLQFLFEYFSETQRNKGNFPGRFSGRQFSNSRSEMNVSTLELGDSALYLCASTQGAGLPHNEQFFGPGTRLTVL.

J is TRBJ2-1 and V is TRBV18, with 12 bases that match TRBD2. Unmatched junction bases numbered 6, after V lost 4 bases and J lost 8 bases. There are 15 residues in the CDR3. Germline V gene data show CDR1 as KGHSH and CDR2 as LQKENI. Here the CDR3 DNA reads TGTGCCAGCTCACAGGGGACTAGCGGGTACCATGAGCAGTTCTTC. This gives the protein CASSQGTSGYHEQFF.

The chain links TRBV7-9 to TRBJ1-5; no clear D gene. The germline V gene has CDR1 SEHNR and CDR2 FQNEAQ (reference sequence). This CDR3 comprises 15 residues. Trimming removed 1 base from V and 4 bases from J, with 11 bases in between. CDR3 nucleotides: TGTGCCAGCAGCTTAGGCGGGGATGGGAATCAGCCCCAGCATTTT. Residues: CASSLGGDGNQPQHF.

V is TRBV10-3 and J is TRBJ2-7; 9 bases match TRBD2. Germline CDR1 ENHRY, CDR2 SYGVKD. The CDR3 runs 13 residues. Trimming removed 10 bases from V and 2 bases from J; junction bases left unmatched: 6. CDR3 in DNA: TGTGCCACCGCGGGGGGGGAGACCTACGAGCAGTACTTC. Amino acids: CATAGGETYEQYF.

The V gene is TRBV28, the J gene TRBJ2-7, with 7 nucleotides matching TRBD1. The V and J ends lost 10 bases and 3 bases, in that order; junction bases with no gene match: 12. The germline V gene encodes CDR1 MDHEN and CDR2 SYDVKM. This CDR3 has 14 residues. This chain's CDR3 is CATPLGQALYEQYF. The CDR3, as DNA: TGTGCCACCCCCTTAGGACAGGCTCTCTACGAGCAGTACTTC. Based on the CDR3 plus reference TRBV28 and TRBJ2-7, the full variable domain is DVKVTQSSRYLVKRTGEKVFLECVQDMDHENMFWYRQDPGLGLRLIYFSYDVKMKEKGDIPEGYSVSREKKERFSLILESASTNQTSMYLCATPLGQALYEQYFGPGTRLTVT.

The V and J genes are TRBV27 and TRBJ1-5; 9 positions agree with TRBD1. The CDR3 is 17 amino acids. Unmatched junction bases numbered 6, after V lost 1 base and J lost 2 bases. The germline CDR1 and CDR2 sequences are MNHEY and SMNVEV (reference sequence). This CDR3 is CASSLYRGREGNQPQHF. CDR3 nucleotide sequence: TGTGCCAGCAGTTTATACAGGGGGCGCGAAGGCAATCAGCCCCAGCATTTT.

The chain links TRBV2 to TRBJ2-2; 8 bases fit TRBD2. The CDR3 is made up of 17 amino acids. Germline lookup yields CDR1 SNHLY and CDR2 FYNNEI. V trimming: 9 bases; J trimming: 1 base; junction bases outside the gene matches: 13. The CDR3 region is CARKGGSSGGNTGELFF. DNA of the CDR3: TGTGCCAGAAAAGGAGGGTCCAGCGGGGGGAACACCGGGGAGCTGTTTTTT.

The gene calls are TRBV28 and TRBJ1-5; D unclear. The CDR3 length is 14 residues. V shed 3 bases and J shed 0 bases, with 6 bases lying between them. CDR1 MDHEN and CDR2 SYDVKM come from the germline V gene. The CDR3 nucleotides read TGTGCCAGCAGTTTCGGCTATAGCAATCAGCCCCAGCATTTT. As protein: CASSFGYSNQPQHF. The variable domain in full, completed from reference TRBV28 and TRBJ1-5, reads DVKVTQSSRYLVKRTGEKVFLECVQDMDHENMFWYRQDPGLGLRLIYFSYDVKMKEKGDIPEGYSVSREKKERFSLILESASTNQTSMYLCASSFGYSNQPQHFGDGTRLSIL.

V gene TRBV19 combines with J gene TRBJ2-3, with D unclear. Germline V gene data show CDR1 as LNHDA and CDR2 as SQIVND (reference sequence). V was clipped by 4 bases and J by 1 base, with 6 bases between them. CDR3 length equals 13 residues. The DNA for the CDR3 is TGTGCCAGTAGTAGGTTCCGCACAGATACGCAGTATTTT. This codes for CASSRFRTDTQYF.

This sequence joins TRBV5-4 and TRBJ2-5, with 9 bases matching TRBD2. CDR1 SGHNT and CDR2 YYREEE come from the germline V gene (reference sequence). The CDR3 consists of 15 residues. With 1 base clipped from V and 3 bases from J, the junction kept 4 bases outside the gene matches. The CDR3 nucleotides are TGTGCCAGCAGCTTGATGACTAGCGGTAAAGAGACCCAGTACTTC. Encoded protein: CASSLMTSGKETQYF.

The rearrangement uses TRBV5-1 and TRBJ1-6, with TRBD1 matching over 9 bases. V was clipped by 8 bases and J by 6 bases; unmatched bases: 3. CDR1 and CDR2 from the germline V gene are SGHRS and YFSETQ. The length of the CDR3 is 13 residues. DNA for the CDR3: TGCGCCAGTAGGGACAGGGTTAATTCACCCCTCCACTTT. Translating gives CASRDRVNSPLHF.

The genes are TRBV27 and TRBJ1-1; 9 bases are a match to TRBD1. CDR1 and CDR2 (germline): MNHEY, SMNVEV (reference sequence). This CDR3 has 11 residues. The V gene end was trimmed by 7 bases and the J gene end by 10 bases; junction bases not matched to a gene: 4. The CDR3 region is CASTRQGVAFF. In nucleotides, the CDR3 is TGTGCCAGCACACGACAGGGGGTAGCTTTCTTT.

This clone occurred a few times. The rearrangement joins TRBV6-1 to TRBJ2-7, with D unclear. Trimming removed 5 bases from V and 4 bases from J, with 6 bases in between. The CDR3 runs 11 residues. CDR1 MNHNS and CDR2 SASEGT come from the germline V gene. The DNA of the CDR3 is TGTGCCAGCAGTTTACATTACGAGCAGTACTTC. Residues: CASSLHYEQYF.

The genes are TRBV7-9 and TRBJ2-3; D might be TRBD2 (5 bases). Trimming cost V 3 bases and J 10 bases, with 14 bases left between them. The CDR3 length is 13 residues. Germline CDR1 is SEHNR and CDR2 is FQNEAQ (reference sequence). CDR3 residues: CASSFGNRGAQYF. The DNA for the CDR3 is TGTGCCAGCAGCTTCGGGAACAGAGGCGCGCAGTATTTT.

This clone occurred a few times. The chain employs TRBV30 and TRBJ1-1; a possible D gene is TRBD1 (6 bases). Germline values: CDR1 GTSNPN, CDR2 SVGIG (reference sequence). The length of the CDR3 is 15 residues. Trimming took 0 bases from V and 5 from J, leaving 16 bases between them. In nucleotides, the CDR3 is TGTGCCTGGAGTGTTCCGGGACACAAAAGGACTGAAGCTTTCTTT. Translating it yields CAWSVPGHKRTEAFF.

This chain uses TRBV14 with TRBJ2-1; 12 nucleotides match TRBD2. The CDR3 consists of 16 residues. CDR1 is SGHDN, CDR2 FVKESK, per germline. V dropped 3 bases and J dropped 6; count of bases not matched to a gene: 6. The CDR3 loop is CASSQLLAGGFNEQFF. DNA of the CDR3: TGTGCCAGCAGCCAGCTCCTAGCGGGGGGGTTCAATGAGCAGTTCTTC.

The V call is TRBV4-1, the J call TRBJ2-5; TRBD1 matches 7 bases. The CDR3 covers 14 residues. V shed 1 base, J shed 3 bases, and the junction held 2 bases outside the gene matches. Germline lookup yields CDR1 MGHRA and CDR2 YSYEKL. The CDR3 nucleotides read TGCGCCAGCAGCCAAGGGACAGGAGAAGAGACCCAGTACTTC. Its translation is CASSQGTGEETQYF.